This T cell receptor beta chain was sequenced in a study of identical twins. The V and J ends lost 4 bases and 2 bases respectively, with 12 bases between them. Looked up from germline, CDR1 is SGHRS and CDR2 is YFSETQ. This CDR3 is 14 amino acids long. Study conclusions and caveats: Out-of-frame alpha sequences shared between twins exhibited an excess of low generation probability. Twins shared beta out-of-frame sequences in excess, but this excess was weaker. Models predicted less out-of-frame TCR alpha sharing in monozygotic twins than was found.

This clonotype has ten or more counts. Its antigen is currently unknown. Via MiXCR, TCRdb re-called the 5' RACE reads, giving one row per CDR3 protein. The sample shows around 230,000 distinct CDR3 sequences, roughly 7.1% of them seen only once. The data also belong to a second study, concerning T cells expressing NK-cell markers. This second report adds: The contribution of dominant NKG2C+ clonotypes to CD8+ T cells in five to seven donors was about 1.0-7.5%.

This chain joins TRBV5-1 and TRBJ1-1, with D perhaps matching TRBD1 (6 bases). The sequence came from a woman aged 18-29 years in good health. The sequenced sample consisted of CD8+ T cells sorted from blood. CDR3 protein: CASSPETGNTEAFF. In DNA, the CDR3 is TGCGCCAGCAGCCCCGAGACAGGAAACACTGAAGCTTTCTTT.